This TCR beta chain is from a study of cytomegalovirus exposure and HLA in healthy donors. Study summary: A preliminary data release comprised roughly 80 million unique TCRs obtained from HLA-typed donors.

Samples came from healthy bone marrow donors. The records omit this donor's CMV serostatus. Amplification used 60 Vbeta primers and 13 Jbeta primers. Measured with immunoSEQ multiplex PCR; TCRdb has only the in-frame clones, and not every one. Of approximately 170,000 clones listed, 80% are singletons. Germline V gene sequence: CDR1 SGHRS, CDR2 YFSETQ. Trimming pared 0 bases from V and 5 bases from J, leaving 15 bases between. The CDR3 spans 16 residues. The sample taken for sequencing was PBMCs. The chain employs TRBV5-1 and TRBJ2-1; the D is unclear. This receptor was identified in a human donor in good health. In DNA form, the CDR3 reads TGCGCCAGCAGCTTGGCCGCAGGTCCCCTAAACAATGAGCAGTTCTTC. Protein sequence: CASSLAAGPLNNEQFF.